The TCR beta chain described here comes from a study of CD8+ T cells in alopecia areata. The CDR3 is made up of 13 amino acids. Germline CDR1 is MNHEY and CDR2 is SMNVEV (reference sequence). V was pared by 0 bases and J by 6 bases, with 9 bases between. It was cDNA, reverse transcribed from extracted RNA, that served as the sequencing template. Profiling relied on immunoSEQ multiplex PCR, and the TCRdb table lists in-frame clones only, not all of them. The sample lists 45,000 to 60,000 clones, 90% to 97% occurring once. The chain employs TRBV27 and TRBJ2-7; D uncertain. The sample consisted of CD8+ T cells sorted from blood, taken at week 0. The origin of this receptor is a human donor with alopecia areata. The CDR3 DNA sequence: TGTGCCAGCAGTTTATCGTACGGGTCCGAGCAGTACTTC. Amino acid sequence: CASSLSYGSEQYF.